This T cell receptor beta chain came from a study of human T cells and chemical hapten exposure. The study's library attached unique molecular identifiers to single cDNA molecules. TCRdb re-analysed the RACE reads in MiXCR, keeping a single row per CDR3 protein. This sample yields tens of thousands of distinct CDR3 sequences, of which about 9.6% are seen a single time; 9.5% to 10% belongs to the top ten. The V gene end was trimmed by 5 bases and the J gene end by 5 bases; junction bases not matched to a gene: 8. This CDR3 has 15 residues. Germline values: CDR1 MDHEN, CDR2 SYDVKM. This sample's time point: pre-sensitization, week 0. Treatment in this sample: therapeutic diphenylcyclopropenone sensitization with weekly scalp DPC. Researchers extracted total RNA from unfractionated whole blood. This clonotype showed up just a few times.

The sequence was collected from a woman aged 25 to 45 with alopecia areata. Some clones in this sample may be carry-over from other donors' samples. Sequences were derived from whole blood, sampled in connection with sensitization to the hapten diphenylcyclopropenone (DPC). The chain is built from TRBV28 and TRBJ1-4, with 7 bases identical to TRBD1. CDR3 DNA sequence: TGTGCCAGCAGTCCCCCAGGGGGATCGAATGAAAAACTGTTTTTT. Translation: CASSPPGGSNEKLFF.